The rows below give T cell receptor beta chains drawn from one sample of a study of blood T cell repertoires in COVID-19. The repertoire was sequenced with immunoSEQ multiplex PCR; TCRdb's copy has only in-frame clones and lacks some. The table lists about 26,000 clones, 60% to 70% of them singletons. The sample comprised peripheral blood. These receptors were obtained from a man between 60 and 75 years old with active or convalescent COVID-19. Both conserved end residues are part of each CDR3.

>15|TRBV18
CASSPPGGSNQPQHF
>17|TRBV10-3
CAISGQQAGPSRDEQFF
>14|TRBV9
CASSVGGESYEQYF
>14|TRBV5-4
CASSLNQGAGGYTF
>14|TRBV6-1
CASSEGQGLYEQYF
>16|TRBV15
CATSRDNWTANTEAFF
>16|TRBV7-6
CASSPSWTGGTDTQYF
>19|TRBV4-2
CASSPRVGTSGGSYNEQFF
>15|TRBV25-1
CASSESSDRGTEAFF
>13|TRBV27
CASRPRAGEEQYF
>18|TRBV5-6
CASSLRSIRASRNYEQYF
>14|TRBV10-1
CASNLDSPIQPQHF
>15|TRBV7-7
CASSSGSSNTGELFF
>14|TRBV19
CASSGRGGFTEAFF
>14|TRBV3-1/TRBV3-2
CASSQSGGVNEQFF
>15|TRBV5-1
CASSFAGARNSPLHF
>14|TRBV6-2/TRBV6-3
CASSPNGATGELFF
>13|TRBV29-1
CSVDGGERNTIYF